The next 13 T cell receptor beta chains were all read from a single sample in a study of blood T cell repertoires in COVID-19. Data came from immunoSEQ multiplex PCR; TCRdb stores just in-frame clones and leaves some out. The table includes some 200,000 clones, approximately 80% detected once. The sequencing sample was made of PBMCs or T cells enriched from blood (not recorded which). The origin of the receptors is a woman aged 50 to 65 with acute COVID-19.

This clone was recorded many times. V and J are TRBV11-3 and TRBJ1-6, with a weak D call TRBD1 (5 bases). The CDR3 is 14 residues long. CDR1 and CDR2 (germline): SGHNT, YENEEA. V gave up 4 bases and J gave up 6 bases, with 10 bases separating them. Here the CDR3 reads CASSSIGVNSPLHF. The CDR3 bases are TGTGCCAGCAGCTCGATAGGGGTTAATTCACCCCTCCACTTT. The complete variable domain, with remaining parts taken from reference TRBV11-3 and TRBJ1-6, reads EAGVVQSPRYKIIEKKQPVAFWCNPISGHNTLYWYLQNLGQGPELLIRYENEEAVDDSQLPKDRFSAERLKGVDSTLKIQPAELGDSAVYLCASSSIGVNSPLHFGNGTRLTVT.

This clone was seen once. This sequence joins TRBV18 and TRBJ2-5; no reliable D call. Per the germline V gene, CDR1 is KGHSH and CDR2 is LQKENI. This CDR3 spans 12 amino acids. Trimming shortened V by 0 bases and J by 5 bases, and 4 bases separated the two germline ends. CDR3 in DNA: TGTGCCAGCTCACCACCTATGGAGACCCAGTACTTC. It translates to CASSPPMETQYF.

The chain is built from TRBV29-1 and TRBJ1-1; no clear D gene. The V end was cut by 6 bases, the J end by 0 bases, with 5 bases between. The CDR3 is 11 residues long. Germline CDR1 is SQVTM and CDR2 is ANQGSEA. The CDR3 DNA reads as TGCAGCGTGGCAGTGAACACTGAAGCTTTCTTT. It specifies CSVAVNTEAFF. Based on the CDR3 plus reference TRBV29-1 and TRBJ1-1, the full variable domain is SAVISQKPSRDICQRGTSLTIQCQVDSQVTMMFWYRQQPGQSLTLIATANQGSEATYESGFVIDKFPISRPNLTFSTLTVSNMSPEDSSIYLCSVAVNTEAFFGQGTRLTVV.

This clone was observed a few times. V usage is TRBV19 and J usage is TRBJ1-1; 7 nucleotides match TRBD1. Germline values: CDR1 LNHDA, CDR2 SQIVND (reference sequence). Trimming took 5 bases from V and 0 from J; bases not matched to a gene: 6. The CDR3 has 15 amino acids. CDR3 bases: TGTGCCAGTAGTCCCCCACAGGGGTTGAACACTGAAGCTTTCTTT. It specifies CASSPPQGLNTEAFF.

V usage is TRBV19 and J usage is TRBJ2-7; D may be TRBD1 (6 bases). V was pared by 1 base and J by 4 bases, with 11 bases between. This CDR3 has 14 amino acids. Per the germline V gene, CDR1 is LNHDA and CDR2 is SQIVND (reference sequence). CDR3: CASSIGTAGYEQYF. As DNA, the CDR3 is TGTGCCAGTAGTATAGGGACAGCCGGATACGAGCAGTACTTC.

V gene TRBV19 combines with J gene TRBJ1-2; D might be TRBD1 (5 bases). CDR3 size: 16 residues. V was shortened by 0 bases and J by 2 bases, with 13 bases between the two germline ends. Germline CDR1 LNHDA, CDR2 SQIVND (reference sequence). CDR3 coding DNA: TGTGCCAGTAGTATAGATATGGGGCCTCTCAACTATGGCTACACCTTC. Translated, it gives CASSIDMGPLNYGYTF.

This CDR3 reads CASSYSKSAQIKYF. In DNA, the CDR3 is TGTGCCAGCAGTTACTCGAAGTCCGCACAAATTAAGTACTTC. The rearrangement uses TRBV6-5 and TRBJ2-5, with D unclear. Germline assignment: CDR1 MNHEY and CDR2 SVGAGI. Trimming pared 0 bases from V and 12 bases from J, leaving 17 bases between. The CDR3 runs 14 residues.

Here the CDR3 DNA reads TGTGCCAGCAGTTTGCAGGTTGAGCAGTTCTTC. Translated: CASSLQVEQFF. V gene TRBV12-3 or TRBV12-4 combines with J gene TRBJ2-1, with D unresolved. Trimming pared 3 bases from V and 9 bases from J, leaving 6 bases between. This CDR3 has 11 amino acids.

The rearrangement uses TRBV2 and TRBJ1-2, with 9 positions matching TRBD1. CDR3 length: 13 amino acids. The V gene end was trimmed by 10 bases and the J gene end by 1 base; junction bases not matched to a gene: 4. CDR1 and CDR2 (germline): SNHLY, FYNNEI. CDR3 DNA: TGTGCCACCCGGACAGGGGATAACTATGGCTACACCTTC. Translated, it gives CATRTGDNYGYTF.

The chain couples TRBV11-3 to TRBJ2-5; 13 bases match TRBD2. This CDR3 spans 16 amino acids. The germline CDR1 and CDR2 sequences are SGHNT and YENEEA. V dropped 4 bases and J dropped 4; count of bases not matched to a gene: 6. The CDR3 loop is CASSSGLAGDLETQYF. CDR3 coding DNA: TGTGCCAGCAGCTCAGGACTAGCGGGAGACTTAGAGACCCAGTACTTC.

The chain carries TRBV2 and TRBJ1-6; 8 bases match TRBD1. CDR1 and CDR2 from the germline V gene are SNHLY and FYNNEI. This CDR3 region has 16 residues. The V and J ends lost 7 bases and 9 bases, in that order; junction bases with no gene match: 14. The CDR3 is CASNSAGGQGLSPLHF. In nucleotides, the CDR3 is TGTGCCAGCAACTCAGCCGGAGGACAGGGCCTTTCACCCCTCCACTTT.

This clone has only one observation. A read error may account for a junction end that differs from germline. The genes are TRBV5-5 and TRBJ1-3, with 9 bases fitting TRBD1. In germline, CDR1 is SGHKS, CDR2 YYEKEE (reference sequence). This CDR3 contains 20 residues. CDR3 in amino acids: CVSSLVPGQGSGTRGNTIYF. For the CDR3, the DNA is TGTGTCAGCAGCTTGGTCCCGGGACAGGGATCTGGGACGCGAGGAAACACCATATATTTT.

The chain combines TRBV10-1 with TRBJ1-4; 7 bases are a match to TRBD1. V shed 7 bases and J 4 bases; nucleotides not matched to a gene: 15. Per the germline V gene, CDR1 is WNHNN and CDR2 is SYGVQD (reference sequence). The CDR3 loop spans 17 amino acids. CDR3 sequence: CASNRQGEPPGNEKLFF. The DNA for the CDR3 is TGCGCCAGCAACAGACAGGGAGAACCCCCAGGTAATGAAAAACTGTTTTTT.